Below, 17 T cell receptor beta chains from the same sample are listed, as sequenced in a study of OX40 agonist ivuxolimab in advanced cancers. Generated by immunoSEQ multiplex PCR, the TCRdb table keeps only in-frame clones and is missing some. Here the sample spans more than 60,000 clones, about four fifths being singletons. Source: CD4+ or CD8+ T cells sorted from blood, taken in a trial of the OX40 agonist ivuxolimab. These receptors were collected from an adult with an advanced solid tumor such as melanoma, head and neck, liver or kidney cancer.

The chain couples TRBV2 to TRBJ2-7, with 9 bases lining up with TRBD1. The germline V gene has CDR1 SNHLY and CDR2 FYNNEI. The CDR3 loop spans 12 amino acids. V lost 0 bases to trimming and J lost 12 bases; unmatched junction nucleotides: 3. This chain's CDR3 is CASSEAPGQGYF. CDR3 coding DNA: TGTGCCAGCAGTGAAGCACCGGGACAGGGGTACTTC. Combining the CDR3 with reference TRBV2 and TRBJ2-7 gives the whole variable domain EPEVTQTPSHQVTQMGQEVILRCVPISNHLYFYWYRQILGQKVEFLVSFYNNEISEKSEIFDDQFSVERPDGSNFTLKIRSTKLEDSAMYFCASSEAPGQGYFGPGTRLTVT.

The DNA of the CDR3 is TGTGCCAGCGGCGGGACAAACCGTGAAAAACTGTTTTTT. This codes for CASGGTNREKLFF. V usage is TRBV6-1 and J usage is TRBJ1-4; tentative D call: TRBD1 (6 bases). This CDR3 has 13 amino acids. Per the germline V gene, CDR1 is MNHNS and CDR2 is SASEGT. V was shortened by 8 bases and J by 7 bases, with 14 bases between the two germline ends.

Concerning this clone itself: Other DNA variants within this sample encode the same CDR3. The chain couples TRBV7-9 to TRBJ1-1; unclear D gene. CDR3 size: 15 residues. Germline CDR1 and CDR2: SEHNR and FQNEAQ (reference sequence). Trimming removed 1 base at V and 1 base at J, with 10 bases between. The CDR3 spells CASSLGGGSNTEAFF. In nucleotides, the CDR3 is TGTGCCAGCAGCTTAGGGGGAGGGTCGAACACTGAAGCTTTCTTT.

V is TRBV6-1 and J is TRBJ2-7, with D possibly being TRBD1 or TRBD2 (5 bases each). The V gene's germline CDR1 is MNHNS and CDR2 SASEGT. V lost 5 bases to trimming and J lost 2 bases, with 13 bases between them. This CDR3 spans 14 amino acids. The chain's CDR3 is CASSSIGTAYEQYF. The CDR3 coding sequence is TGTGCCAGCAGTTCCATAGGGACGGCCTACGAGCAGTACTTC.

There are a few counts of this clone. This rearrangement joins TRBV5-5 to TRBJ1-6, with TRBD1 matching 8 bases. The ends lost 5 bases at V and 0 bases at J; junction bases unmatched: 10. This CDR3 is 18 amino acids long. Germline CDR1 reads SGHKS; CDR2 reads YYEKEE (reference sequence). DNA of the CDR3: TGTGCCAGCAGTCTTAGGACAGGGAGGGGCTCCTATAATTCACCCCTCCACTTT. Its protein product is CASSLRTGRGSYNSPLHF.

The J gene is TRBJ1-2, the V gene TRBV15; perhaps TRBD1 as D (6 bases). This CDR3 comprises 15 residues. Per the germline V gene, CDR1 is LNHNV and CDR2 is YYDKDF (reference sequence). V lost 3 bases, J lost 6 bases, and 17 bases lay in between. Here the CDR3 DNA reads TGTGCCACCAGCAGCGTCGGGAGGGGGGGGGATGGCTACACCTTC. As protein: CATSSVGRGGDGYTF.

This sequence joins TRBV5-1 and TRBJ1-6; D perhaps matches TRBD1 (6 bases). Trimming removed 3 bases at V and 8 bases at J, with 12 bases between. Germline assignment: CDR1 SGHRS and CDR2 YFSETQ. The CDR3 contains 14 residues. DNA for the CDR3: TGCGCCAGCAGCTCGGACAGTTATGATTCACCCCTCCACTTT. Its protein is CASSSDSYDSPLHF.

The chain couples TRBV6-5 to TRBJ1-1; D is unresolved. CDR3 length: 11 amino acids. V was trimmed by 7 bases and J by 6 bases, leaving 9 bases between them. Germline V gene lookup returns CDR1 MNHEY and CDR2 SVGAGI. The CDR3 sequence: CASKFGSEAFF. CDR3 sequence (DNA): TGTGCCAGCAAGTTTGGATCTGAAGCTTTCTTT.

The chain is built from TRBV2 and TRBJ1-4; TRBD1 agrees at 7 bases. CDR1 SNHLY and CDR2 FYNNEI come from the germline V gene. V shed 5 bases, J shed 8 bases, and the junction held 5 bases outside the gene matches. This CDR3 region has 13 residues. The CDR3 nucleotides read TGTGCCAGCAGTTCACAGGGGAGGGAAAAACTGTTTTTT. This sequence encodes CASSSQGREKLFF. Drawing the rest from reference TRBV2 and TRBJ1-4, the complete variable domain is EPEVTQTPSHQVTQMGQEVILRCVPISNHLYFYWYRQILGQKVEFLVSFYNNEISEKSEIFDDQFSVERPDGSNFTLKIRSTKLEDSAMYFCASSSQGREKLFFGSGTQLSVL.

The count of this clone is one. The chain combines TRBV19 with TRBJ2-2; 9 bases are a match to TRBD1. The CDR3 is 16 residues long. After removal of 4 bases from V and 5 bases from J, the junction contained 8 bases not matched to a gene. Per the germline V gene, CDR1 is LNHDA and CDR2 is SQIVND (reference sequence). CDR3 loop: CASSTKTGGGTGELFF. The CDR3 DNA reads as TGTGCCAGTAGTACTAAAACAGGGGGCGGTACCGGGGAGCTGTTTTTT.

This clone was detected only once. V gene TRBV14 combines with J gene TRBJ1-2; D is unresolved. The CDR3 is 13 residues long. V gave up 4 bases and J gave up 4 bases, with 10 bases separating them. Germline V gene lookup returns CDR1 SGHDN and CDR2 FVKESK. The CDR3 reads CASSPPGRYGYTF. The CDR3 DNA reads TGTGCCAGCAGCCCGCCCGGCCGCTATGGCTACACCTTC.

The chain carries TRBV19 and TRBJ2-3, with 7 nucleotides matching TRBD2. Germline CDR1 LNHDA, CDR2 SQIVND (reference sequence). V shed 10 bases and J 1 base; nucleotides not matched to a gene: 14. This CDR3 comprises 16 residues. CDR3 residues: CATLTVGGVGTDTQYF. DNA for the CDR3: TGTGCCACCCTGACGGTGGGGGGGGTAGGCACAGATACGCAGTATTTT.

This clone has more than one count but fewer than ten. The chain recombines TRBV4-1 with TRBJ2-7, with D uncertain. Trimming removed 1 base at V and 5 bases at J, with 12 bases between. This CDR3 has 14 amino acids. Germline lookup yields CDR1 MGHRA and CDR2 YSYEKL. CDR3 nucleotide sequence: TGCGCCAGCAGCCAAGTTTTCGCTCTGGACGAGCAGTACTTC. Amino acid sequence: CASSQVFALDEQYF.

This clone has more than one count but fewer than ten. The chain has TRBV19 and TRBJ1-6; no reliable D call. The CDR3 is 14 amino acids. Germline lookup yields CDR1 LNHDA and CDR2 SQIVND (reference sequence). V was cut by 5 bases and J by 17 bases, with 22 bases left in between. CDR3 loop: CASSPKVALASVHF. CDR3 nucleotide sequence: TGTGCCAGTAGTCCTAAAGTGGCCCTTGCCTCGGTCCACTTT.

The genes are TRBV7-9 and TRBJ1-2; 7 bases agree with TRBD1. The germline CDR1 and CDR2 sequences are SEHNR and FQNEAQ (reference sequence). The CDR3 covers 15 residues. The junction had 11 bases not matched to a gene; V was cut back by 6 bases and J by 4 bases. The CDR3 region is CASSPGRGRTYGYTF. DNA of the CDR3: TGTGCCAGCAGTCCCGGGAGGGGGCGAACCTATGGCTACACCTTC.

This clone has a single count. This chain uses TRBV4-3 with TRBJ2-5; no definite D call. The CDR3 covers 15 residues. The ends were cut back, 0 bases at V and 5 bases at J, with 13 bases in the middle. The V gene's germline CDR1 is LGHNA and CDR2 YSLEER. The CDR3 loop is CASSQDHNRRETQYF. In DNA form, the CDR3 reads TGCGCCAGCAGCCAAGATCATAACCGCAGGGAGACCCAGTACTTC.

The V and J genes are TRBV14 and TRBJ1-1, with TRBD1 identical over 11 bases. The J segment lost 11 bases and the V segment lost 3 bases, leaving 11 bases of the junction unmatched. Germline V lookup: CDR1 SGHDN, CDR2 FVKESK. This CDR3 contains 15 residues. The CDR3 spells CASSHRRDRGFGAFF. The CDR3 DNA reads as TGTGCCAGCAGCCACCGCCGGGACAGGGGGTTTGGTGCTTTCTTT.